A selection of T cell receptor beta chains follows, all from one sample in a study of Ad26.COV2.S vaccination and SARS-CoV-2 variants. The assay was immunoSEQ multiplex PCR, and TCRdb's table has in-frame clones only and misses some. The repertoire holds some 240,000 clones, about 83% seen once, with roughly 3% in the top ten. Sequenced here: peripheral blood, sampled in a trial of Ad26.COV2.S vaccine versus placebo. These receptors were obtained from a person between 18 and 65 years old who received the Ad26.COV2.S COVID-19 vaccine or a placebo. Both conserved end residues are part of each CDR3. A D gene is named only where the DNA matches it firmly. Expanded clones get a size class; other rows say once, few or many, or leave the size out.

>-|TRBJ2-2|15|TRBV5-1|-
CASSSGHTNTGELFF
TGCGCCAGCAGCTCAGGACATACGAACACCGGGGAGCTGTTTTTT
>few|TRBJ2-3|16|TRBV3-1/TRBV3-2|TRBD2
CASTRGVGTSGVTQYF
TGTGCCAGCACCCGGGGGGTTGGGACTAGCGGGGTTACGCAGTATTTT
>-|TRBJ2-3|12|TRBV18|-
CASSPRTDTQYF
TGTGCCAGCTCACCACGCACAGATACGCAGTATTTT
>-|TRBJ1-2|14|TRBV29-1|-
CSVERGRGSYGYTF
TGCAGCGTTGAAAGGGGCCGGGGGTCCTATGGCTACACCTTC
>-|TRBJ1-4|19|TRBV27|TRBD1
CASSPLVYRGLRGGEKLFF
TGTGCCAGCAGTCCCCTTGTGTACAGGGGGCTAAGAGGGGGTGAAAAACTGTTTTTT
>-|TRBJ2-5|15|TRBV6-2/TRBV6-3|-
CASSYSTAGGETQYF
TGTGCCAGCAGTTACTCGACGGCAGGAGGAGAGACCCAGTACTTC
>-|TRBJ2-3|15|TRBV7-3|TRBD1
CASSYRQGAKDTQYF
TGTGCCAGCAGCTACAGACAGGGGGCAAAAGATACGCAGTATTTT
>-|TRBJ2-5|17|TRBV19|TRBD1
CASSTEGARGGLGTQYF
TGTGCCAGTAGTACCGAGGGGGCAAGAGGGGGTTTAGGGACCCAGTACTTC
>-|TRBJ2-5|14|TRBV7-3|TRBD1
CASSKGTGQETQYF
TGTGCCAGCAGCAAAGGGACAGGGCAAGAGACCCAGTACTTC
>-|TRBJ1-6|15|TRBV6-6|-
CASFTYSSYNSPLHF
TGTGCCAGCTTTACTTATAGCTCCTATAATTCACCCCTCCACTTT
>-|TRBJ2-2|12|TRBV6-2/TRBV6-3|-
CASSYGGGELFF
TGTGCCAGCAGTTACGGGGGCGGGGAGCTGTTTTTT
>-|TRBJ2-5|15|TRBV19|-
CASSIKRSGTETQYF
TGTGCCAGTAGTATTAAGAGGTCGGGGACGGAGACCCAGTACTTC
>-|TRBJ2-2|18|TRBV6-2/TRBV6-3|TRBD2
CASSYSSGRAINTGELFF
TGTGCCAGCAGTTACAGTAGCGGGAGAGCAATTAACACCGGGGAGCTGTTTTTT
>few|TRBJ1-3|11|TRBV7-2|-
CASSSDLTIYF
TGTGCCAGCAGCTCCGACTTAACCATATATTTT
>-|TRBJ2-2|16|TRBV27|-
CASKTVGLGTTGELFF
TGTGCCAGCAAAACCGTGGGGCTGGGAACCACCGGGGAGCTGTTTTTT
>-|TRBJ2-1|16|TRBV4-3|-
CASSPKTKLSADEQFF
TGCGCCAGCAGCCCAAAGACTAAACTCAGCGCGGATGAGCAGTTCTTC
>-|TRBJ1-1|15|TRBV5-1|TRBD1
CARSTGLMRYTEAFF
TGCGCCAGGTCGACAGGGTTGATGAGGTACACTGAAGCTTTCTTT
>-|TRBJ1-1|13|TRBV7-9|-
CASRPPGGTEAFF
TGTGCCAGCCGCCCCCCCGGGGGCACTGAAGCTTTCTTT
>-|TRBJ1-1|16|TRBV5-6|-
CASSLGGSLVNTEAFF
TGTGCCAGCAGCTTGGGGGGCAGCCTTGTGAACACTGAAGCTTTCTTT
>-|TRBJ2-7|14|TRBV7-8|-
CASSPHRTHDEQYF
TGTGCCAGCAGCCCCCACCGGACTCACGACGAGCAGTACTTC
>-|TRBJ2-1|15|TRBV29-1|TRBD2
CSGPRLGSGKHEQFF
TGCAGCGGCCCTCGCCTAGGGAGCGGGAAGCATGAGCAGTTCTTC
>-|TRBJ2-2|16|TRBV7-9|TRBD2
CASSLGGRAFTGELFF
TGTGCCAGCAGCTTGGGCGGGAGGGCCTTCACCGGGGAGCTGTTTTTT
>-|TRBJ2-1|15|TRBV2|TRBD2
CASGGGTSGGNEQFF
TGTGCCAGCGGCGGTGGGACTAGCGGGGGCAATGAGCAGTTCTTC